The 21 T cell receptor beta chains presented below share a single source sample, sequenced in a study of shared clonotypes between healthy human individuals. Produced via immunoSEQ multiplex PCR; TCRdb's table is partial and in-frame only. The sample lists approximately 940,000 clones, over 75% occurring once. Sequenced: memory CD4+ T cells sorted from blood. Documented subset: CD45RA-negative fraction. All receptors derive from a man between 18 and 29 years old in good health.

This clone occurred many times. The chain has TRBV2 and TRBJ2-7, with TRBD1 matching over 12 bases. This CDR3 is built from 13 residues. Looked up from germline, CDR1 is SNHLY and CDR2 is FYNNEI. V lost 7 bases, J lost 7 bases, and 5 bases stayed unmatched. The CDR3 is CASTRDRGQEQYF. As DNA, the CDR3 is TGTGCCAGCACCCGGGACAGGGGGCAAGAGCAGTACTTC.

This chain connects TRBV7-2 to TRBJ2-7; D is possibly TRBD1 or TRBD2 (5 bases each). The CDR3 is 14 amino acids. Trimming cost V 6 bases and J 4 bases, with 16 bases left between them. Per the germline V gene, CDR1 is SGHTA and CDR2 is FQGNSA. In nucleotides, the CDR3 is TGTGCCAGCAGTTCCGGGACCCAAACTTACGAGCAGTACTTC. Its protein product is CASSSGTQTYEQYF.

As to this clone: This specimen includes other DNA sequences encoding the same CDR3. The CDR3 is CASSTNGDTEAFF. The CDR3 DNA reads TGTGCCAGCTCCACCAACGGGGACACTGAAGCTTTCTTT. The J gene is TRBJ1-1, the V gene TRBV18; D gene ambiguous. The V gene lost 6 bases and the J gene lost 3 bases, with 11 bases spanning the gap. Germline assignment: CDR1 KGHSH and CDR2 LQKENI. The CDR3 spans 13 residues.

This clone was seen more than once but under ten times. This chain connects TRBV19 to TRBJ2-5, with TRBD1 as a possible D gene (5 bases). The ends were cut back, 4 bases at V and 5 bases at J, with 17 bases in the middle. The CDR3 extends over 15 amino acids. Germline V lookup: CDR1 LNHDA, CDR2 SQIVND (reference sequence). CDR3 in amino acids: CASSRAFGAAETQYF. Here the CDR3 DNA reads TGTGCCAGTAGTAGAGCGTTTGGGGCCGCTGAGACCCAGTACTTC. Filled out from reference TRBV19 and TRBJ2-5, the complete variable domain reads DGGITQSPKYLFRKEGQNVTLSCEQNLNHDAMYWYRQDPGQGLRLIYYSQIVNDFQKGDIAEGYSVSREKKESFPLTVTSAQKNPTAFYLCASSRAFGAAETQYFGPGTRLLVL.

This rearrangement joins TRBV6-6 to TRBJ1-3; the D gene is possibly TRBD1 (5 bases). This CDR3 region has 16 residues. Trimming shortened V by 2 bases and J by 3 bases, and 14 bases separated the two germline ends. In germline, CDR1 is MNHNY, CDR2 SVGAGI (reference sequence). The CDR3 is CASSYEGGEGGNTIYF. The CDR3 DNA reads as TGTGCCAGCAGTTACGAGGGAGGGGAGGGTGGAAACACCATATATTTT.

The J gene is TRBJ2-7, the V gene TRBV14; 7 bases are a match to TRBD2. Losses at the gene ends were 5 bases for V and 6 bases for J; bases not matched to a gene: 10. Germline V gene data show CDR1 as SGHDN and CDR2 as FVKESK. There are 14 residues in the CDR3. The CDR3 DNA reads as TGTGCCAGCAGCACTCAAGGGACTACCGGCGAGCAGTACTTC. Its translation is CASSTQGTTGEQYF. The full variable domain, rest sourced from reference TRBV14 and TRBJ2-7, is EAGVTQFPSHSVIEKGQTVTLRCDPISGHDNLYWYRRVMGKEIKFLLHFVKESKQDESGMPNNRFLAERTGGTYSTLKVQPAELEDSGVYFCASSTQGTTGEQYFGPGTRLTVT.

The chain employs TRBV2 and TRBJ2-7; D is perhaps TRBD1 (5 bases). The CDR3 totals 13 residues. V was cut by 3 bases and J by 3 bases, with 9 bases left in between. Germline lookup yields CDR1 SNHLY and CDR2 FYNNEI. The CDR3 DNA reads as TGTGCCAGCAGTGATCAGGGCAACTACGAGCAGTACTTC. Translating it yields CASSDQGNYEQYF.

This clone has more than one count but fewer than ten. V usage is TRBV11-2 and J usage is TRBJ1-2, with 8 bases lining up with TRBD1. V shed 3 bases, J shed 8 bases, and the junction held 2 bases outside the gene matches. The CDR3 length is 12 residues. Germline V lookup: CDR1 SGHAT, CDR2 FQNNGV. The CDR3 region has the DNA TGTGCCAGCAGCTTGACAGGGGCCGGCTACACCTTC. Amino acids: CASSLTGAGYTF.

This clone was detected once. This CDR3 reads CASSYSGQLNQPQHF. The CDR3 nucleotides are TGTGCCAGCAGTTACTCGGGACAGTTGAATCAGCCCCAGCATTTT. The V and J genes are TRBV6-5 and TRBJ1-5; 7 nucleotides agree with TRBD1. This CDR3 is built from 15 residues. Trimming took 0 bases from V and 4 from J; bases not matched to a gene: 3. From germline, CDR1 is MNHEY and CDR2 SVGAGI.

The chain joins TRBV11-2 to TRBJ1-6; D possibly corresponds to TRBD1 (6 bases). The CDR3 totals 15 residues. Trimming took off 1 base at V and 10 bases at J, with 14 bases between the two ends. Germline V gene lookup returns CDR1 SGHAT and CDR2 FQNNGV. CDR3 amino acids: CASSLAQGSLSPLHF. CDR3 coding DNA: TGTGCCAGCAGCTTAGCACAGGGATCTCTGTCACCCCTCCACTTT.

V is TRBV14 and J is TRBJ2-5; 7 bases line up with TRBD1. The CDR3 contains 15 residues. Losses at the gene ends were 2 bases for V and 4 bases for J; bases not matched to a gene: 7. Germline loops: CDR1 SGHDN, CDR2 FVKESK. This CDR3 is CASSQTGASVETQYF. The DNA of the CDR3 is TGTGCCAGCAGCCAAACAGGGGCGTCGGTAGAGACCCAGTACTTC. The full variable domain, its missing parts supplied by reference TRBV14 and TRBJ2-5, is EAGVTQFPSHSVIEKGQTVTLRCDPISGHDNLYWYRRVMGKEIKFLLHFVKESKQDESGMPNNRFLAERTGGTYSTLKVQPAELEDSGVYFCASSQTGASVETQYFGPGTRLLVL.

Written as DNA, the CDR3 is TGTGCCAGCAGTGACCTCGTAATGGTGACAGATACGCAGTATTTT. The encoded protein is CASSDLVMVTDTQYF. V usage is TRBV2 and J usage is TRBJ2-3; D gene unclear. The ends were cut back, 3 bases at V and 3 bases at J, with 13 bases in the middle. The CDR3 has 15 residues. Germline V CDR1 and CDR2: SNHLY, FYNNEI. Supplemented by reference TRBV2 and TRBJ2-3, the full variable domain reads EPEVTQTPSHQVTQMGQEVILRCVPISNHLYFYWYRQILGQKVEFLVSFYNNEISEKSEIFDDQFSVERPDGSNFTLKIRSTKLEDSAMYFCASSDLVMVTDTQYFGPGTRLTVL.

The chain is built from TRBV18 and TRBJ1-6; 8 bases are shared with TRBD1. The CDR3 runs 15 residues. The junction had 5 bases not matched to a gene; V was cut back by 3 bases and J by 7 bases. Looked up from germline, CDR1 is KGHSH and CDR2 is LQKENI. Here the CDR3 reads CASSPPRDRNSPLHF. CDR3 coding DNA: TGTGCCAGCTCACCGCCACGGGACAGGAATTCACCCCTCCACTTT.

The chain carries TRBV12-5 and TRBJ2-3; perhaps TRBD1 as D (6 bases). The length of the CDR3 is 16 residues. Trimming took 0 bases from V and 0 from J, leaving 10 bases between them. CDR1 is LGHNT, CDR2 FRNRAP, per germline. The CDR3 coding sequence is TGTGCTAGTGGTTTGGTATACAGGGCTAGCACAGATACGCAGTATTTT. Encoded protein: CASGLVYRASTDTQYF.

The genes are TRBV11-3 and TRBJ2-2; no clear D. The CDR3 has 13 residues. Germline V lookup: CDR1 SGHNT, CDR2 YENEEA. Deletions cut 3 bases from V and 5 bases from J, with 7 bases between. The CDR3 loop is CASSFRATGELFF. The CDR3 coding sequence is TGTGCCAGCAGCTTTCGGGCAACCGGGGAGCTGTTTTTT.

CDR3 in DNA: TGTGCCAGCAGGCCAGGGGGAGCTGGGGCCAACGTCCTGACTTTC. This translates into CASRPGGAGANVLTF. This sequence joins TRBV28 and TRBJ2-6; TRBD1 aligns across 7 bases. The V gene end was trimmed by 6 bases and the J gene end by 2 bases; junction bases not matched to a gene: 4. Germline V gene data show CDR1 as MDHEN and CDR2 as SYDVKM. This CDR3 spans 15 amino acids.

This chain links TRBV29-1 with TRBJ2-1; D remains ambiguous. CDR3 length: 13 residues. Germline assignment: CDR1 SQVTM and CDR2 ANQGSEA. Deletions cut 5 bases from V and 10 bases from J, with 18 bases between. CDR3 residues: CSVHPTELREQFF. DNA of the CDR3: TGCAGCGTTCATCCTACGGAACTGAGGGAGCAGTTCTTC.

There are a few counts of this clone. The rearrangement links TRBV4-3 to TRBJ2-7, with 12 bases matching TRBD1. The CDR3 runs to 15 residues. Unmatched junction bases numbered 7, after V lost 6 bases and J lost 4 bases. Germline assignment: CDR1 LGHNA and CDR2 YSLEER. The CDR3 coding sequence is TGCGCCAGCAGTTGGGGACAGGGGGCGGAATACGAGCAGTACTTC. This sequence encodes CASSWGQGAEYEQYF.

As concerns this clone: This may arise from a read error, as a much more abundant clone is one base away. Other DNA sequences within the sample encode an identical CDR3. The V gene is TRBV9, the J gene TRBJ2-3; D gene unclear. The CDR3 extends over 11 amino acids. The germline V gene has CDR1 SGDLS and CDR2 YYNGEE. With 4 bases removed from V and 2 bases from J, the gap between germline ends came to 2 bases. The CDR3 loop is CASSTTDTQYF. CDR3 nucleotides: TGTGCCAGCAGCACCACAGATACGCAGTATTTT.

The chain is built from TRBV19 and TRBJ1-6; 9 bases align to TRBD1. J was trimmed by 0 bases and V by 4 bases; bases with no gene match: 10. The CDR3 extends over 19 amino acids. The germline V gene has CDR1 LNHDA and CDR2 SQIVND (reference sequence). CDR3: CASSTYLGTGSSYNSPLHF. The CDR3 nucleotides are TGTGCCAGTAGTACCTACCTCGGGACAGGGAGCTCCTATAATTCACCCCTCCACTTT.

The chain links TRBV5-6 to TRBJ1-1; 10 bases are a match to TRBD1. V shed 2 bases, J shed 4 bases, and the junction held 5 bases outside the gene matches. CDR1 SGHDT and CDR2 YYEEEE come from the germline V gene. The CDR3 runs 15 residues. In DNA, the CDR3 is TGTGCCAGCAGCTTCCGGGACAGGGGTTTCACTGAAGCTTTCTTT. Translated: CASSFRDRGFTEAFF. Together with reference TRBV5-6 and TRBJ1-1, the CDR3 gives the full variable domain: DAGVTQSPTHLIKTRGQQVTLRCSPKSGHDTVSWYQQALGQGPQFIFQYYEEEERQRGNFPDRFSGHQFPNYSSELNVNALLLGDSALYLCASSFRDRGFTEAFFGQGTRLTVV.